A single T cell receptor (beta chain) is shown here with its context. Its matching antigen is unknown. This entry belongs to a study of T cell responses to AZD1222 COVID-19 vaccine. General observations from the study: Spike-specific TCRs gained breadth and depth after people received two AZD1222 doses. Only six or seven AZD1222 recipients tested seropositive at baseline. Nearly half of the spike-specific TCRs reportedly recognize variant regions that carry no mutations. CD4 TCRs linked to vaccination spanned spike, dominating at 160-218 and 743-854.

The CDR3 runs 13 residues. The germline CDR1 and CDR2 sequences are LNHNV and YYDKDF (reference sequence). V was clipped by 2 bases and J by 4 bases, with 8 bases between them. Only in-frame clones appear in the TCRdb table, and some are missing; sequencing was by immunoSEQ multiplex PCR. The sample lists around 120,000 clones; 80% to 95% were seen once. The material sequenced was peripheral blood, taken on day 0 of AZD1222 vaccination. The sequence derives from an adult in good health. The chain couples TRBV15 to TRBJ1-1; no clear D gene. The CDR3 reads CATSRLIGTEAFF. The CDR3, as DNA: TGTGCCACCAGCAGACTGATTGGCACTGAAGCTTTCTTT.